These T cell receptor beta chains were read from a single sample in a study of blood T cells in healthy people across ages. Using its own MiXCR run on the 5' RACE reads, TCRdb lists one record per CDR3 protein. Found here are 1.5 million to 2 million distinct CDR3 sequences, 39% of them singletons; the top ten hold around 23%. The source material was blood. The receptors stem from a human donor in good health. The CDR3 runs from the conserved cysteine through the conserved F or W. A D gene is named only where the DNA matches it firmly. Expanded clones get a size class; other rows say once, few or many, or leave the size out.

V gene: TRBV7-9; D gene: TRBD2; J gene: TRBJ2-1; clone size: -; CDR3 DNA: TGTACCAACAATGAGCGGGGGGGCATAGATGAGCAGTTCTTC; CDR3 protein: CTNNERGGIDEQFF
V gene: TRBV10-3; D gene: -; J gene: TRBJ1-6; clone size: -; CDR3 DNA: TGTGCCATCAGACCAGAGGGCGGGGGGCGGAATTCACCCCTCCACTTT; CDR3 protein: CAIRPEGGGRNSPLHF
V gene: TRBV6-5; D gene: -; J gene: TRBJ2-1; clone size: -; CDR3 DNA: TGTGCCAGCAGTTATTCCACAGTGAACGAGCAGTTCTTC; CDR3 protein: CASSYSTVNEQFF
V gene: TRBV28; D gene: TRBD1; J gene: TRBJ2-1; clone size: -; CDR3 DNA: TGTGCCAGCAGGGGGGACAGCAATGAGCAGTTCTTC; CDR3 protein: CASRGDSNEQFF
V gene: TRBV20-1; D gene: -; J gene: TRBJ1-4; clone size: -; CDR3 DNA: TGCAGTGCTTCCTGGACGGGGCTTAATGAAAAACTGTTTTTT; CDR3 protein: CSASWTGLNEKLFF
V gene: TRBV12-3/TRBV12-4; D gene: TRBD1; J gene: TRBJ1-5; clone size: few; CDR3 DNA: TGTGCCAGCAGATCCACAGGGGAAGGTCAGCCCCAGCATTTT; CDR3 protein: CASRSTGEGQPQHF
V gene: TRBV6-6; D gene: -; J gene: TRBJ2-7; clone size: -; CDR3 DNA: TGTGCCAGCAGCCCAGGGGAGCCAGACGAGCAGTACTTC; CDR3 protein: CASSPGEPDEQYF
V gene: TRBV29-1; D gene: TRBD2; J gene: TRBJ2-1; clone size: -; CDR3 DNA: TGCAGCGTTGCGCGGACTAGCGTTTACAATGAGCAGTTCTTC; CDR3 protein: CSVARTSVYNEQFF
V gene: TRBV7-2; D gene: TRBD2; J gene: TRBJ2-7; clone size: few; CDR3 DNA: TGTGCCAGCAGCAAGCGGGACTCTGAATCGATCTACGAGCAGTACTTC; CDR3 protein: CASSKRDSESIYEQYF
V gene: TRBV20-1; D gene: -; J gene: TRBJ1-1; clone size: few; CDR3 DNA: TGCAGTGCTAGAGATAGGACAGCGAACACTGAAGCTTTCTTT; CDR3 protein: CSARDRTANTEAFF
V gene: TRBV5-6; D gene: -; J gene: TRBJ2-3; clone size: few; CDR3 DNA: TGTGCCAGCAGCCATGTGGGGGTTCAGAGCACAGATACGCAGTATTTT; CDR3 protein: CASSHVGVQSTDTQYF
V gene: TRBV7-9; D gene: -; J gene: TRBJ1-1; clone size: -; CDR3 DNA: TGTGCCAGCAGCTTCGGGCTGGGAAGCACCAACACTGAAGCTTTCTTT; CDR3 protein: CASSFGLGSTNTEAFF
V gene: TRBV19; D gene: -; J gene: TRBJ2-5; clone size: -; CDR3 DNA: TGTGCCAGTAGTCGGGGGCCGGAGGGAGAGACCCAGTACTTC; CDR3 protein: CASSRGPEGETQYF
V gene: TRBV29-1; D gene: TRBD1; J gene: TRBJ1-1; clone size: -; CDR3 DNA: TGCAGCGTCTCCGGTCCAGGGGGAACTGAAGCTTTCTTT; CDR3 protein: CSVSGPGGTEAFF
V gene: TRBV7-9; D gene: TRBD1; J gene: TRBJ2-7; clone size: few; CDR3 DNA: TGTGCCAGCAGCGAGGGGGACAGGGCCGAGCAGTACTTC; CDR3 protein: CASSEGDRAEQYF
V gene: TRBV28; D gene: -; J gene: TRBJ1-5; clone size: -; CDR3 DNA: TGTGCCAGCAGCAGGGGTCCCGGGGAGCCCCAGCATTTT; CDR3 protein: CASSRGPGEPQHF
V gene: TRBV20-1; D gene: -; J gene: TRBJ2-1; clone size: few; CDR3 DNA: TGCAGTGTCCGGCGGGACAATGAGCAGTTCTTC; CDR3 protein: CSVRRDNEQFF
V gene: TRBV28; D gene: -; J gene: TRBJ2-3; clone size: few; CDR3 DNA: TGTGCCAGCAGCCCAGCGAACCCGGGCACAGATACGCAGTATTTT; CDR3 protein: CASSPANPGTDTQYF
V gene: TRBV29-1; D gene: -; J gene: TRBJ1-2; clone size: -; CDR3 DNA: TGCAGCGTCATCAGGGAGGATGGCTACACCTTC; CDR3 protein: CSVIREDGYTF
V gene: TRBV29-1; D gene: -; J gene: TRBJ2-7; clone size: once; CDR3 DNA: TGCGGCGGCCAGGGGTCCTCCTACGAGCAGTACTTC; CDR3 protein: CGGQGSSYEQYF
V gene: TRBV6-5; D gene: -; J gene: TRBJ2-7; clone size: -; CDR3 DNA: TGTGCCAGCAGTTACAGGGATTCGAACTACGAGCAGTACTTC; CDR3 protein: CASSYRDSNYEQYF
V gene: TRBV20-1; D gene: TRBD1; J gene: TRBJ2-6; clone size: -; CDR3 DNA: TGCAGTGCTAGTAATCGACAGGGGGCCTCTGGGGCCAACGTCCTGACTTTC; CDR3 protein: CSASNRQGASGANVLTF
V gene: TRBV7-2; D gene: -; J gene: TRBJ1-1; clone size: -; CDR3 DNA: TGTGCCAGCAGCAAACTTCAGGGGACCCAGGGAGACACTGAAGCTTTCTTT; CDR3 protein: CASSKLQGTQGDTEAFF
V gene: TRBV12-3/TRBV12-4; D gene: TRBD2; J gene: TRBJ2-3; clone size: few; CDR3 DNA: TGTGCCAGCAGAACTGATAGCGGGGTTAACCCCACAGATACGCAGTATTTT; CDR3 protein: CASRTDSGVNPTDTQYF
V gene: TRBV3-1; D gene: -; J gene: TRBJ1-2; clone size: -; CDR3 DNA: TGTGCCAGCAGCCAACTCCCCCGAAGGGGGTCGGATGGCTACACCTTC; CDR3 protein: CASSQLPRRGSDGYTF
V gene: TRBV20-1; D gene: TRBD2; J gene: TRBJ2-7; clone size: -; CDR3 DNA: TGCAGTGGAATAGCGGGGGGGGCCTACGAGCAGTACTTC; CDR3 protein: CSGIAGGAYEQYF
V gene: TRBV10-3; D gene: -; J gene: TRBJ1-2; clone size: few; CDR3 DNA: TGTGCCATCAGTGATGGTTCTAACTATGGCTACACCTTC; CDR3 protein: CAISDGSNYGYTF
V gene: TRBV29-1; D gene: TRBD1; J gene: TRBJ2-3; clone size: few; CDR3 DNA: TGCAGCACAGGGGGAGATACGCAGTATTTT; CDR3 protein: CSTGGDTQYF
V gene: TRBV24-1; D gene: -; J gene: TRBJ2-3; clone size: few; CDR3 DNA: TGTGCCACCAGTGACCCGAGGGGGGACGAAGATACGCAGTATTTT; CDR3 protein: CATSDPRGDEDTQYF
V gene: TRBV4-3; D gene: -; J gene: TRBJ2-1; clone size: -; CDR3 DNA: TGCGCCAGCAGCCAAGATGTAGAGATCCATGAGCAGTTCTTC; CDR3 protein: CASSQDVEIHEQFF
V gene: TRBV3-1; D gene: -; J gene: TRBJ1-6; clone size: few; CDR3 DNA: TGTGCCAGCAGCCCCGGCGGGTGGAATTCACCCCTCCACTTT; CDR3 protein: CASSPGGWNSPLHF
V gene: TRBV20-1; D gene: TRBD1; J gene: TRBJ2-7; clone size: few; CDR3 DNA: TGCAGTGCCCAACCCCCGGGACAGGCAACCTACGAGCAGTACTTC; CDR3 protein: CSAQPPGQATYEQYF
V gene: TRBV29-1; D gene: TRBD1; J gene: TRBJ2-7; clone size: -; CDR3 DNA: TGCAGCGTTGCGGAAGGGACAGGGGGATACGAGCAGTACTTC; CDR3 protein: CSVAEGTGGYEQYF
V gene: TRBV9; D gene: -; J gene: TRBJ2-5; clone size: -; CDR3 DNA: TGTGCCAGCAGCGTAGGCTGGGACCGCACAGCTGATCAAGAGACCCAGTACTTC; CDR3 protein: CASSVGWDRTADQETQYF
V gene: TRBV13; D gene: -; J gene: TRBJ2-3; clone size: -; CDR3 DNA: TGTGCCAGCAGACCGATCAGGGGCCGAAGGACAGATACGCAGTATTTT; CDR3 protein: CASRPIRGRRTDTQYF
V gene: TRBV12-3/TRBV12-4; D gene: -; J gene: TRBJ1-2; clone size: -; CDR3 DNA: TGTGCCAGCAGTTTAAACCAAAACTATGGCTACACCTTC; CDR3 protein: CASSLNQNYGYTF
V gene: TRBV10-3; D gene: TRBD1; J gene: TRBJ2-5; clone size: -; CDR3 DNA: TGTGCCACTGGGACAGGTGTTGGGGAGACCCAGTACTTC; CDR3 protein: CATGTGVGETQYF
V gene: TRBV21-1; D gene: -; J gene: TRBJ1-2; clone size: few; CDR3 DNA: TGTGCCAGCAGCAAAAGGGCAGGATTTTGGACAGAATTTCTTGTTGGCTACACCTTC; CDR3 protein: CASSKRAGFWTEFLVGYTF
V gene: TRBV4-2; D gene: -; J gene: TRBJ1-5; clone size: -; CDR3 DNA: TGTGCCAGCAGCCAAGGGACTTCCAATCAGCCCCAGCATTTT; CDR3 protein: CASSQGTSNQPQHF
V gene: TRBV7-2; D gene: -; J gene: TRBJ2-5; clone size: -; CDR3 DNA: TGTGCCAGCAGCTTAGTTTTTCAAGCGGAGACCCAGTACTTC; CDR3 protein: CASSLVFQAETQYF
V gene: TRBV5-6; D gene: TRBD1; J gene: TRBJ2-3; clone size: few; CDR3 DNA: TGTGCCAGCAGCTCCCCTAAACAGGGGACCCACTATACGCAGTATTTT; CDR3 protein: CASSSPKQGTHYTQYF
V gene: TRBV20-1; D gene: -; J gene: TRBJ1-6; clone size: few; CDR3 DNA: TGCAGTGCTAGAGATAAAGCCGGCCAAACACCCCTCCACTTT; CDR3 protein: CSARDKAGQTPLHF
V gene: TRBV29-1; D gene: -; J gene: TRBJ2-1; clone size: few; CDR3 DNA: TGCAGCGTTTTTAGTAGACAGAAATACAATGAGCAGTTCTTC; CDR3 protein: CSVFSRQKYNEQFF